Below, 5 T cell receptor beta chains from the same sample are listed, as sequenced in a study of identical twins. TCRdb re-called the 5' RACE reads with MiXCR, one entry per CDR3 protein. Of about 300,000 distinct CDR3 sequences in the sample, 9% to 15% are singletons; the top ten hold approximately 7.5%. Separately, the same data were catalogued under a study of yellow fever vaccine responses in identical twins.

The sequencing input was CD8+ T cells sorted from blood. The receptor source for this set is a young woman in good health.

The chain has TRBV4-1 and TRBJ2-7; D is uncertain. CDR1 and CDR2 from the germline V gene are MGHRA and YSYEKL. This CDR3 comprises 15 residues. Between the trimmed V and J ends, which lost 8 bases and 2 bases, there was a span of 19 bases. The CDR3 is CASEPEIGMPYEQYF. DNA for the CDR3: TGCGCCAGCGAGCCGGAGATAGGGATGCCCTACGAGCAGTACTTC.

The rearrangement uses TRBV11-1 and TRBJ2-7, with D possibly TRBD2 on 6 matching bases. The CDR3 sequence is 18 residues long. V was trimmed by 7 bases and J by 2 bases, leaving 27 bases between them. The germline CDR1 and CDR2 sequences are SGHAT and FQDESV (reference sequence). The CDR3 is CASTPPEFQGGVAYEQYF. Written as DNA, the CDR3 is TGTGCCAGCACACCACCAGAATTCCAGGGAGGAGTAGCCTACGAGCAGTACTTC.

The V call is TRBV3-1, the J call TRBJ2-4; 7 nucleotides line up with TRBD1. The CDR3 contains 16 residues. J was trimmed by 1 base and V by 2 bases; bases with no gene match: 5. Germline V gives CDR1 LGHDT, CDR2 YNNKEL (reference sequence). DNA for the CDR3: TGTGCCAGCAGCCAATCCCGACAGGGCGCCAAAAACATTCAGTACTTC. Encoded protein: CASSQSRQGAKNIQYF.

This chain uses TRBV28 with TRBJ2-7; D remains ambiguous. This CDR3 spans 15 amino acids. V lost 3 bases and J lost 7, with 19 bases in between. CDR1 MDHEN and CDR2 SYDVKM come from the germline V gene. The DNA for the CDR3 is TGTGCCAGCAGTTTTGTGTCAGGCCCTCCCCTGGAGCAGTACTTC. Translating it yields CASSFVSGPPLEQYF.

This clonotype showed up just a few times. V usage is TRBV6-1 and J usage is TRBJ1-2, with TRBD1 matching over 7 bases. The CDR3 sequence is 15 residues long. Germline assignment: CDR1 MNHNS and CDR2 SASEGT. The ends lost 0 bases at V and 6 bases at J; junction bases unmatched: 7. This CDR3 reads CASSEAGSTGNGYTF. CDR3 nucleotides: TGTGCCAGCAGTGAAGCGGGATCGACAGGGAATGGCTACACCTTC.